This TCR beta chain derives from a study of blood T cell repertoires in COVID-19. Across the study: From the United States, Italy and Spain came samples of acute and convalescent COVID-19. T cells, B-cell-depleted T cells, or PBMCs supplied cDNA or gDNA.

The CDR3 extends over 14 amino acids. The germline V gene has CDR1 SGHAT and CDR2 FQNNGV. With 2 bases removed from V and 9 bases from J, the gap between germline ends came to 14 bases. Original handling: Reference gene primer amplification gave estimated nucleated cell counts. Sequenced by immunoSEQ multiplex PCR; TCRdb stores in-frame clones only, minus some. From that table come the V and J calls and clone size; the DNA was used to work out D and trimming. In the table there are more than 80,000 clones, 70% to 75% of which are singletons. Sequencing input: peripheral blood. The sequence derives from a human donor with acute or convalescent COVID-19. The donor label of this sample is uncertain. The chain uses TRBV11-2 and TRBJ2-1, with TRBD2 as a possible D gene (5 bases). CDR3 in DNA: TGTGCCAGCAGCTTATCCCCATCGGGGTTTGAGCAGTTCTTC. Encoded protein: CASSLSPSGFEQFF.